The rows below give T cell receptor beta chains drawn from one sample of a study of blood T cell repertoires in COVID-19. Assay: immunoSEQ multiplex PCR; the TCRdb copy retains only in-frame clones and omits some. The sample lists fewer than 70,000 clones, about 80% occurring once. Sequenced material: peripheral blood. Source of these receptors: a man aged 25 to 45 with COVID-19, enrolled during active disease. CDR3s include the opening cysteine and the closing phenylalanine or tryptophan. The order of the fields is clone size, D gene, J gene, V gene, CDR3 length, CDR3 DNA, CDR3 protein. A D gene is named only where the DNA matches it firmly. A row's size may be missing; if present it is once, few, many or a size class.

clone size: few; D gene: -; J gene: TRBJ1-2; V gene: TRBV4-1; CDR3 length: 13; CDR3 DNA: TGCGCCAGCAGCCTCGACAGCCCCTATGGCTACACCTTC; CDR3 protein: CASSLDSPYGYTF
clone size: -; D gene: -; J gene: TRBJ2-2; V gene: TRBV27; CDR3 length: 13; CDR3 DNA: TGTGCCAGCATGAGCGCGAACACCGGGGAGCTGTTTTTT; CDR3 protein: CASMSANTGELFF
clone size: -; D gene: -; J gene: TRBJ1-1; V gene: TRBV5-4; CDR3 length: 14; CDR3 DNA: TGTGCCAGCAGCTTGGATGTCGGCCAGGGTCGAGCTTTCTTT; CDR3 protein: CASSLDVGQGRAFF
clone size: -; D gene: TRBD1; J gene: TRBJ1-2; V gene: TRBV6-5; CDR3 length: 14; CDR3 DNA: TGTGCCAGCAGTTTGGACAGGGGGCTTCATGGCTACACCTTC; CDR3 protein: CASSLDRGLHGYTF
clone size: -; D gene: -; J gene: TRBJ2-7; V gene: TRBV5-4; CDR3 length: 14; CDR3 DNA: TGTGCCAGCAGCTTAGGAGGGGCTACCTACGAGCAGTACTTC; CDR3 protein: CASSLGGATYEQYF
clone size: -; D gene: -; J gene: TRBJ2-7; V gene: TRBV5-1; CDR3 length: 13; CDR3 DNA: TGCGCCAGCAGCTTGCGGGGGGCTGGGGAGCAGTACTTC; CDR3 protein: CASSLRGAGEQYF
clone size: once; D gene: -; J gene: TRBJ1-4; V gene: TRBV18; CDR3 length: 14; CDR3 DNA: TGTGCCAGCTCACCCCCCGCAACTAATGAAAAACTGTTTTTT; CDR3 protein: CASSPPATNEKLFF
clone size: -; D gene: -; J gene: TRBJ2-7; V gene: TRBV9; CDR3 length: 15; CDR3 DNA: TGTGCCAGCAGCGTAGGTATGGGAGAGCCCTACGAGCAGTACTTC; CDR3 protein: CASSVGMGEPYEQYF
clone size: -; D gene: -; J gene: TRBJ2-2; V gene: TRBV2; CDR3 length: 14; CDR3 DNA: TGTGCCAGCAAGTTTGGCGGGAACACCGGGGAGCTGTTTTTT; CDR3 protein: CASKFGGNTGELFF
clone size: -; D gene: -; J gene: TRBJ1-6; V gene: TRBV15; CDR3 length: 17; CDR3 DNA: TGTGCCACCAGCAGAGATAGTGGGAGCTCCTATAATTCACCCCTCCACTTT; CDR3 protein: CATSRDSGSSYNSPLHF
clone size: few; D gene: TRBD2; J gene: TRBJ2-2; V gene: TRBV11-2; CDR3 length: 17; CDR3 DNA: TGTGCCAGCAGCTTAGGTACTAGCGGGGAGAACACCGGGGAGCTGTTTTTT; CDR3 protein: CASSLGTSGENTGELFF
clone size: -; D gene: TRBD1; J gene: TRBJ1-2; V gene: TRBV7-8; CDR3 length: 17; CDR3 DNA: TGTGCCAGCAGCTTAGTGGGACAGAGAGACTCCCCCTATGGCTACACCTTC; CDR3 protein: CASSLVGQRDSPYGYTF
clone size: -; D gene: -; J gene: TRBJ2-1; V gene: TRBV10-3; CDR3 length: 13; CDR3 DNA: TGTGCCATCAGTGAGTCGGTAGCCTTAGAGCAGTTCTTC; CDR3 protein: CAISESVALEQFF
clone size: -; D gene: TRBD2; J gene: TRBJ2-3; V gene: TRBV7-9; CDR3 length: 20; CDR3 DNA: TGTGCCAGCAGCATCAGCGCCCTAGCGGGAGGGTTTGATAGCACAGATACGCAGTATTTT; CDR3 protein: CASSISALAGGFDSTDTQYF
clone size: -; D gene: -; J gene: TRBJ2-7; V gene: TRBV7-2; CDR3 length: 14; CDR3 DNA: TGTGCCAGCAGCCGTCCAGGATCCTCCTACGAGCAGTACTTC; CDR3 protein: CASSRPGSSYEQYF
clone size: few; D gene: TRBD2; J gene: TRBJ2-1; V gene: TRBV10-3; CDR3 length: 16; CDR3 DNA: TGTGCCATCAGTGAGTCAGGGACTAGCGGGGGGAATGAGCAGTTCTTC; CDR3 protein: CAISESGTSGGNEQFF
clone size: few; D gene: -; J gene: TRBJ2-5; V gene: TRBV2; CDR3 length: 14; CDR3 DNA: TGTGCCAGCAGTGAAGTGGTACTAGCCGAGACCCAGTACTTC; CDR3 protein: CASSEVVLAETQYF
clone size: -; D gene: -; J gene: TRBJ2-7; V gene: TRBV18; CDR3 length: 12; CDR3 DNA: TGTGCCAGCTCAGGGCAAACCTACGAGCAGTACTTC; CDR3 protein: CASSGQTYEQYF
clone size: -; D gene: -; J gene: TRBJ2-3; V gene: TRBV6-6; CDR3 length: 12; CDR3 DNA: TGTGCCAGCAGTTACCCTAGTTTGCCGCAGTATTTT; CDR3 protein: CASSYPSLPQYF
clone size: -; D gene: -; J gene: TRBJ1-1; V gene: TRBV28; CDR3 length: 13; CDR3 DNA: TGTGCCAGCAGTATGAGAACTTTCGCTGAAGCTTTCTTT; CDR3 protein: CASSMRTFAEAFF
clone size: -; D gene: -; J gene: TRBJ1-2; V gene: TRBV4-3; CDR3 length: 14; CDR3 DNA: TGCGCCAGCAGCCAAGAACGGGGAAACTATGGCTACACCTTC; CDR3 protein: CASSQERGNYGYTF
clone size: -; D gene: TRBD2; J gene: TRBJ2-1; V gene: TRBV24-1; CDR3 length: 16; CDR3 DNA: TGTGCCACCAGTGTTGGGCTTCGGGGGGGATACAATGAGCAGTTCTTC; CDR3 protein: CATSVGLRGGYNEQFF
clone size: -; D gene: -; J gene: TRBJ2-2; V gene: TRBV27; CDR3 length: 14; CDR3 DNA: TGTGCCAGCAGCCAGGGGACGAACACCGGGGAGCTGTTTTTT; CDR3 protein: CASSQGTNTGELFF
clone size: -; D gene: TRBD2; J gene: TRBJ2-1; V gene: TRBV5-1; CDR3 length: 18; CDR3 DNA: TGCGCCAGCAGCTCCGATGGGGTTCTAGCGGGAGTACTGAATGAGCAGTTCTTC; CDR3 protein: CASSSDGVLAGVLNEQFF
clone size: -; D gene: -; J gene: TRBJ1-1; V gene: TRBV7-9; CDR3 length: 16; CDR3 DNA: TGTGCCAGCAGCCCTCAACTACGCCCCTCCGGGACTGAAGCTTTCTTT; CDR3 protein: CASSPQLRPSGTEAFF
clone size: -; D gene: -; J gene: TRBJ1-5; V gene: TRBV6-1; CDR3 length: 15; CDR3 DNA: TGTGCCAGCAGTGAAATCACTAGTAGCAATCAGCCCCAGCATTTT; CDR3 protein: CASSEITSSNQPQHF
clone size: -; D gene: TRBD1; J gene: TRBJ1-5; V gene: TRBV27; CDR3 length: 14; CDR3 DNA: TGTGCCAGCAGTGGGACAGGGGGGAGTCAGCCCCAGCATTTT; CDR3 protein: CASSGTGGSQPQHF
clone size: -; D gene: -; J gene: TRBJ2-3; V gene: TRBV30; CDR3 length: 13; CDR3 DNA: TGTGCCTGGAGCCGGGGGGCCACAGATACGCAGTATTTT; CDR3 protein: CAWSRGATDTQYF
clone size: -; D gene: -; J gene: TRBJ2-7; V gene: TRBV7-9; CDR3 length: 14; CDR3 DNA: TGTGCCAGCAGCTACTCAGGGCCAGATTACGAGCAGTACTTC; CDR3 protein: CASSYSGPDYEQYF
clone size: once; D gene: -; J gene: TRBJ1-4; V gene: TRBV21-1; CDR3 length: 15; CDR3 DNA: TGTGCCAGCAGCAAAGAAGGACACCGTAATGAAAAACTGTTTTTT; CDR3 protein: CASSKEGHRNEKLFF
clone size: -; D gene: -; J gene: TRBJ1-5; V gene: TRBV7-2; CDR3 length: 18; CDR3 DNA: TGTGCCAGCAGCTTAGCGTCCAGGGGCGTTTATAGCAATCAGCCCCAGCATTTT; CDR3 protein: CASSLASRGVYSNQPQHF